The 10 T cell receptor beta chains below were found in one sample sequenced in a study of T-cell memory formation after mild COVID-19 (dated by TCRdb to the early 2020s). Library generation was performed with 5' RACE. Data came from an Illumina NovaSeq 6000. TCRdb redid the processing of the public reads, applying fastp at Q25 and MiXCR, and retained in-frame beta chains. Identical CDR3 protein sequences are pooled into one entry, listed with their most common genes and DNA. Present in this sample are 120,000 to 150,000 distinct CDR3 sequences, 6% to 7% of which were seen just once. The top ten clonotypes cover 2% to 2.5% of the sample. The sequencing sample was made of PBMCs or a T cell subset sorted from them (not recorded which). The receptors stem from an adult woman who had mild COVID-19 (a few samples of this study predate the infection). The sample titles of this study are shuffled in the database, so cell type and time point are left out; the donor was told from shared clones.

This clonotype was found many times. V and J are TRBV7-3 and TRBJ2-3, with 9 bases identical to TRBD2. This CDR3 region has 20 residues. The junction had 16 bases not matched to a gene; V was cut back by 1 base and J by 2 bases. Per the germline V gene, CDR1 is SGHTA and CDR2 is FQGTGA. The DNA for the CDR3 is TGTGCCAGCAGCTTAAAGTGGCGGGGGGGCGCCATCCCGCACACAGATACGCAGTATTTT. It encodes CASSLKWRGGAIPHTDTQYF.

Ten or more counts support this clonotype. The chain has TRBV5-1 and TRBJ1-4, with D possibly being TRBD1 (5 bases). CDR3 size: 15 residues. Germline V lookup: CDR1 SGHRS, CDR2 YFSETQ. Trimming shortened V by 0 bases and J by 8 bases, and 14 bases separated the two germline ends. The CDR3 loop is CASSLAPRQMEKLFF. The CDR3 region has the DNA TGCGCCAGCAGCTTGGCCCCCCGACAGATGGAAAAACTGTTTTTT.

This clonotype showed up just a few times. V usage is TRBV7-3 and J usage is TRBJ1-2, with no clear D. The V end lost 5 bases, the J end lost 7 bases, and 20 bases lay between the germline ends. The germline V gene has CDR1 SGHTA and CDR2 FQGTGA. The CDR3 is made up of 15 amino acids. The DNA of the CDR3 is TGTGCCAGCAGCCCTGGGCAAACCTCGATGGGTGGCTACACCTTC. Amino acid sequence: CASSPGQTSMGGYTF.

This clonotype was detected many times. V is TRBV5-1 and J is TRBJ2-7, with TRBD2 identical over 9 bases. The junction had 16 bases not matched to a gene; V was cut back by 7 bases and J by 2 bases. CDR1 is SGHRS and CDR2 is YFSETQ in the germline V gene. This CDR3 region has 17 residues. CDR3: CASRNRPTSGRPYEQYF. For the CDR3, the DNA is TGCGCCAGCCGCAATCGCCCGACTAGCGGCCGTCCCTACGAGCAGTACTTC.

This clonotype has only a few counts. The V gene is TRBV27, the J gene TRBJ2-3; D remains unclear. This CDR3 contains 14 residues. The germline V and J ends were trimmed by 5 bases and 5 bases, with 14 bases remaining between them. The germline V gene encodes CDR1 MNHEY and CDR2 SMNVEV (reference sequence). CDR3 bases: TGTGCCAGCAGTCTGATTGAAGGGCGAGATACGCAGTATTTT. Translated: CASSLIEGRDTQYF.

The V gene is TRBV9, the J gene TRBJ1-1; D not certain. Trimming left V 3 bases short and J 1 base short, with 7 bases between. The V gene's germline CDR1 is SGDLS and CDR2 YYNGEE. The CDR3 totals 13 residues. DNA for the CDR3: TGTGCCAGCAGCGAGGGCCCGAACACTGAAGCTTTCTTT. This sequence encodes CASSEGPNTEAFF. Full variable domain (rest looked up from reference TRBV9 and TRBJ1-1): DSGVTQTPKHLITATGQRVTLRCSPRSGDLSVYWYQQSLDQGLQFLIQYYNGEERAKGNILERFSAQQFPDLHSELNLSSLELGDSALYFCASSEGPNTEAFFGQGTRLTVV.

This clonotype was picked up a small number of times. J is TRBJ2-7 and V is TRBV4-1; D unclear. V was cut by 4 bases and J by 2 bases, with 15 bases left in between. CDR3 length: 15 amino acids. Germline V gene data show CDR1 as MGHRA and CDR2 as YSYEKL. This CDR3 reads CASSPESRYPYEQYF. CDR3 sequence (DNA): TGCGCCAGCAGCCCAGAGTCCCGGTACCCCTACGAGCAGTACTTC.

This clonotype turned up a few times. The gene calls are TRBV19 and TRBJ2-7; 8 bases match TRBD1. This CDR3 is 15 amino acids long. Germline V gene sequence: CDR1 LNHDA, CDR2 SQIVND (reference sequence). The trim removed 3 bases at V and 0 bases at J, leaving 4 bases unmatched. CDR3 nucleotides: TGTGCCAGTAGTATTCAGGGGGCAAGCTCCTACGAGCAGTACTTC. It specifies CASSIQGASSYEQYF.

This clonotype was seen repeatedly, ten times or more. This CDR3 is CASSPLTSTDTQYF. The CDR3 DNA sequence: TGTGCCAGCTCGCCTCTGACTAGCACAGATACGCAGTATTTT. The V gene is TRBV2, the J gene TRBJ2-3, with no clear D. The CDR3 contains 14 residues. The germline V and J ends were trimmed by 8 bases and 0 bases, with 12 bases remaining between them. Germline CDR1 and CDR2: SNHLY and FYNNEI.

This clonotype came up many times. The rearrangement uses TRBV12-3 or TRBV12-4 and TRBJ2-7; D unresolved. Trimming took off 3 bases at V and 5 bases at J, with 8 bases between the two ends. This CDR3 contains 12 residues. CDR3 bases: TGTGCCAGCAGTTTCATCAGGAACGAGCAGTACTTC. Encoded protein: CASSFIRNEQYF.